Listed below are T cell receptor beta chains from one sample, sequenced in a study of regulatory T cells in long-lasting Graves disease. TCRdb used MiXCR to reprocess the multiplex PCR reads, holding one entry per CDR3 protein. The repertoire consists of hundreds of thousands of distinct CDR3 sequences, with around 13% occurring once and the leading ten covering approximately 9.6%. This sample was also put to use in a study of T cells in Graves' hyperthyroidism and ophthalmopathy.

The sequences come from peripheral blood mononuclear cells (PBMCs), collected at new diagnosis, from a patient treated with antithyroid drugs. The receptors were gathered from a woman aged 30 to 39 with Graves disease. Each CDR3 is given with its conserved first and last residue. D genes are given only for firm matches. Not every row has a clone size; where given, it reads once, few, many or a size class.

v_call: TRBV11-1; d_call: TRBD2; j_call: TRBJ2-7; clone_size: -; cdr3_aa: CASSHAGTTPYEQYF; cdr3_nt: TGTGCCAGCAGCCACGCCGGGACTACCCCCTACGAGCAGTACTTC
v_call: TRBV11-2; d_call: -; j_call: TRBJ2-7; clone_size: many; cdr3_aa: CASSWGTYEQYF; cdr3_nt: TGTGCCAGCAGCTGGGGGACCTACGAGCAGTACTTC
v_call: TRBV28; d_call: -; j_call: TRBJ2-4; clone_size: few; cdr3_aa: CASSLFRERSKNIQYF; cdr3_nt: TGTGCCAGCAGTTTATTCCGGGAAAGGTCCAAAAACATTCAGTACTTC
v_call: TRBV5-5; d_call: -; j_call: TRBJ2-1; clone_size: many; cdr3_aa: CASSPEAAASYNEQFF; cdr3_nt: TGTGCCAGCAGCCCCGAGGCAGCGGCCTCCTACAATGAGCAGTTCTTC
v_call: TRBV6-2/TRBV6-3; d_call: -; j_call: TRBJ1-2; clone_size: -; cdr3_aa: CASTARTVGGYTF; cdr3_nt: TGTGCCAGCACCGCCCGGACAGTCGGTGGCTACACCTTC
v_call: TRBV19; d_call: -; j_call: TRBJ2-3; clone_size: many; cdr3_aa: CASSRLPKTGLADTQYF; cdr3_nt: TGTGCCAGTAGCCGTCTTCCCAAAACAGGGTTGGCAGATACGCAGTATTTT
v_call: TRBV2; d_call: TRBD1; j_call: TRBJ2-1; clone_size: many; cdr3_aa: CASSELDRGASEQFF; cdr3_nt: TGTGCCAGCAGTGAATTGGACAGGGGCGCATCTGAGCAGTTCTTC
v_call: TRBV20-1; d_call: TRBD2; j_call: TRBJ2-7; clone_size: many; cdr3_aa: CSAGGLAVITYEQYF; cdr3_nt: TGCAGTGCTGGAGGACTAGCGGTGATTACCTACGAGCAGTACTTC
v_call: TRBV28; d_call: TRBD2; j_call: TRBJ2-7; clone_size: many; cdr3_aa: CASSSPSGSNDGYEQYF; cdr3_nt: TGTGCCAGCAGTTCCCCTAGCGGCTCAAACGACGGCTACGAGCAGTACTTC
v_call: TRBV18; d_call: TRBD2; j_call: TRBJ2-2; clone_size: -; cdr3_aa: CASSPRTSNTGELFF; cdr3_nt: TGTGCCAGCTCACCAAGGACTAGCAACACCGGGGAGCTGTTTTTT
v_call: TRBV13; d_call: TRBD2; j_call: TRBJ2-1; clone_size: few; cdr3_aa: CASSSTSGHTYNEQFF; cdr3_nt: TGTGCCAGCAGTTCAACTAGCGGGCATACCTACAATGAGCAGTTCTTC
v_call: TRBV9; d_call: -; j_call: TRBJ1-3; clone_size: many; cdr3_aa: CASSADIDSGNTIYF; cdr3_nt: TGTGCCAGCAGCGCAGACATCGACTCTGGAAACACCATATATTTT
v_call: TRBV6-2/TRBV6-3; d_call: -; j_call: TRBJ2-5; clone_size: few; cdr3_aa: CASSYSTETQYF; cdr3_nt: TGTGCCAGCAGTTACTCGACCGAGACCCAGTACTTC
v_call: TRBV24-1; d_call: TRBD2; j_call: TRBJ2-1; clone_size: few; cdr3_aa: CATSDAGTSGRALYEQFF; cdr3_nt: TGTGCCACCAGTGATGCCGGGACTAGCGGGAGGGCCCTTTATGAGCAGTTCTTC